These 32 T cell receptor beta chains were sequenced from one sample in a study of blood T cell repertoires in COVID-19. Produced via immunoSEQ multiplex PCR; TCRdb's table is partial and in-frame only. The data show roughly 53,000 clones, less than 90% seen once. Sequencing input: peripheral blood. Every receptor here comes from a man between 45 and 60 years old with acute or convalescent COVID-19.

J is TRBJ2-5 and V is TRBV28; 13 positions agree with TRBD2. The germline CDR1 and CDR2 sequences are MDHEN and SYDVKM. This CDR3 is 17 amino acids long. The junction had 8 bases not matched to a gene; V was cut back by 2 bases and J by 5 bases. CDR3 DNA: TGTGCCAGCAGTTTAGGGAGGACTAGCGGGAGAGCTGAGACCCAGTACTTC. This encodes CASSLGRTSGRAETQYF. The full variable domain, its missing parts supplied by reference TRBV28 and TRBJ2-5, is DVKVTQSSRYLVKRTGEKVFLECVQDMDHENMFWYRQDPGLGLRLIYFSYDVKMKEKGDIPEGYSVSREKKERFSLILESASTNQTSMYLCASSLGRTSGRAETQYFGPGTRLLVL.

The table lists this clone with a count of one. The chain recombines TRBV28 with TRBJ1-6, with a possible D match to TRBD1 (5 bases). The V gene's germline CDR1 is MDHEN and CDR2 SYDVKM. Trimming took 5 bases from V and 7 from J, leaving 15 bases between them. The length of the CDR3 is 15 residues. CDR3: CASSPYQGFNSPLHF. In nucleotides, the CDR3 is TGTGCCAGCAGTCCCTATCAGGGATTCAATTCACCCCTCCACTTT.

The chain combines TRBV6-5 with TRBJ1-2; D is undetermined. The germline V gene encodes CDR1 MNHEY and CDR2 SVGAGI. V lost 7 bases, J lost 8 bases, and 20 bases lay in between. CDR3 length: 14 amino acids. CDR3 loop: CASTPQSSGYGYTF. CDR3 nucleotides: TGTGCCAGCACGCCTCAAAGCTCGGGATACGGCTACACCTTC.

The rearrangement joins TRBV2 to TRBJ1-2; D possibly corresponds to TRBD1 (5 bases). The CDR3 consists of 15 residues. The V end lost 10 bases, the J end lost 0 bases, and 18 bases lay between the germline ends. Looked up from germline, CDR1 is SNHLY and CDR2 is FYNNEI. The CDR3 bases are TGTGCCACCCCGACCGGTGGGGCAGCTAACTATGGCTACACCTTC. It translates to CATPTGGAANYGYTF.

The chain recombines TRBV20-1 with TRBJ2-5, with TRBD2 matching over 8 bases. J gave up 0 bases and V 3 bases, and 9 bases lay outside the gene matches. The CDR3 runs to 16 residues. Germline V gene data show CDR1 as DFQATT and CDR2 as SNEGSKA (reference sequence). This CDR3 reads CSASEASGFYQETQYF. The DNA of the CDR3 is TGCAGTGCTAGTGAGGCTAGCGGGTTCTACCAAGAGACCCAGTACTTC.

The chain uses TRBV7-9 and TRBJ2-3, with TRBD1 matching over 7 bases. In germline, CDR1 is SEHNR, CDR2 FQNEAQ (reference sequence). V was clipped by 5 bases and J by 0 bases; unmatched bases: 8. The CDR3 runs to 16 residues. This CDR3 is CASSKYRGASTDTQYF. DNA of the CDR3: TGTGCCAGCAGCAAATACAGGGGAGCTAGCACAGATACGCAGTATTTT.

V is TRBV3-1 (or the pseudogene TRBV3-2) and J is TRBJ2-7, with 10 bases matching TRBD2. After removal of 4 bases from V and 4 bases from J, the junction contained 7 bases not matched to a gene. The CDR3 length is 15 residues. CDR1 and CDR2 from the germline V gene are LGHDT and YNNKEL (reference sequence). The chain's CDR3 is CASSPRGLAQYEQYF. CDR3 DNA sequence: TGTGCCAGCAGCCCAAGGGGACTAGCGCAGTACGAGCAGTACTTC.

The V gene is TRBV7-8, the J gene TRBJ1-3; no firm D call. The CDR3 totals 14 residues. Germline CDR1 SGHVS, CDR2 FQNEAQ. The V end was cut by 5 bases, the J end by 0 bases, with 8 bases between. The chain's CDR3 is CASSRALSGNTIYF. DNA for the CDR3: TGTGCCAGCAGCCGGGCCCTCTCTGGAAACACCATATATTTT.

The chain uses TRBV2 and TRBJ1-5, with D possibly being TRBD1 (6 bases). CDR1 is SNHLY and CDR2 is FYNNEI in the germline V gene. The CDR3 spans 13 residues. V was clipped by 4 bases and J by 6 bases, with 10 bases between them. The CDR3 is CASSVDRTQPQHF. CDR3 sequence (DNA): TGTGCCAGCAGTGTAGACAGGACTCAGCCCCAGCATTTT. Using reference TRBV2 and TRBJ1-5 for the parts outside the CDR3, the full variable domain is EPEVTQTPSHQVTQMGQEVILRCVPISNHLYFYWYRQILGQKVEFLVSFYNNEISEKSEIFDDQFSVERPDGSNFTLKIRSTKLEDSAMYFCASSVDRTQPQHFGDGTRLSIL.

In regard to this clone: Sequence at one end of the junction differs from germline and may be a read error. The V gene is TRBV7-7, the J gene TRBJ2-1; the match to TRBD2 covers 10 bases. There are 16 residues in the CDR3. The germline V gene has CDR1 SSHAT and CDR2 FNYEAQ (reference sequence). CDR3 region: CASSALAGGPRNEQFF. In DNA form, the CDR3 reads TGTGCTAGCAGCGCGTTAGCGGGAGGCCCCCGAAATGAGCAGTTCTTC.

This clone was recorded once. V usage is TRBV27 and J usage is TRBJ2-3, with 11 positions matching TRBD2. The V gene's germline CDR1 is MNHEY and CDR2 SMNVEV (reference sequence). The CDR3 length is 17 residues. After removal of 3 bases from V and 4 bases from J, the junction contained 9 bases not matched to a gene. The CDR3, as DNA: TGTGCCAGCAGTTTTGGTAGCGGGGGGGCTGGCGCAGATACGCAGTATTTT. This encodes CASSFGSGGAGADTQYF.

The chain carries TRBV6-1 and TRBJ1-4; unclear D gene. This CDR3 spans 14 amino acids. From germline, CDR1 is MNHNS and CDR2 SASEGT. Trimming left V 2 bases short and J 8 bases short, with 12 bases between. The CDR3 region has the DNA TGTGCCAGCAGTGAACGACCCGAGGGAGAAAAACTGTTTTTT. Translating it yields CASSERPEGEKLFF.

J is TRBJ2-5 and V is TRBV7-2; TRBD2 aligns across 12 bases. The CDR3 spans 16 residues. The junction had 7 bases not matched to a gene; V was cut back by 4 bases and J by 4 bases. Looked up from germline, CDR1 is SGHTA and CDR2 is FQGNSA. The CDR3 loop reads CASSSRLAGARETQYF. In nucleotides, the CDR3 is TGTGCCAGCAGCTCCCGACTAGCGGGAGCGAGAGAGACCCAGTACTTC.

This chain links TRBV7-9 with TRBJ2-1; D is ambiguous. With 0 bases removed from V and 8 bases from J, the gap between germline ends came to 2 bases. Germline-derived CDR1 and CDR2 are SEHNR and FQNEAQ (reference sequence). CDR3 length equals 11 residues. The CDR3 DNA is TGTGCCAGCAGCTTAGCCGATGAGCAGTTCTTC. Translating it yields CASSLADEQFF. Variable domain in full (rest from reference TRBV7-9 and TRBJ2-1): DTGVSQNPRHKITKRGQNVTFRCDPISEHNRLYWYRQTLGQGPEFLTYFQNEAQLEKSRLLSDRFSAERPKGSFSTLEIQRTEQGDSAMYLCASSLADEQFFGPGTRLTVL.

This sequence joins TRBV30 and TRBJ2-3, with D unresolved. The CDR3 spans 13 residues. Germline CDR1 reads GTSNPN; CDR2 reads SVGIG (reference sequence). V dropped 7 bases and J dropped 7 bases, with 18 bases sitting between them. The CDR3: CASTRMEMYTQYF. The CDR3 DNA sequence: TGTGCCTCAACTCGGATGGAGATGTATACGCAGTATTTT.

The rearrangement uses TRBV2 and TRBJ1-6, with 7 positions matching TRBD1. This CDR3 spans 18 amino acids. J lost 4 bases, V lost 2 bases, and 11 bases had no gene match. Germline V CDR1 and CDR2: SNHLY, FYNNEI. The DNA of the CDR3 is TGTGCCAGCAGTGAAACGGGACAGCTTCGAGATTATAATTCACCCCTCCACTTT. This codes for CASSETGQLRDYNSPLHF.

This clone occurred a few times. CDR3 region: CASSQADRDNSPLHF. CDR3 in DNA: TGTGCCAGCAGCCAAGCGGACAGAGATAATTCACCCCTCCACTTT. The rearrangement links TRBV4-2 to TRBJ1-6, with TRBD1 as a possible D gene (6 bases). The CDR3 spans 15 residues. The V and J ends lost 1 base and 5 bases respectively, with 9 bases between them. Germline V gene lookup returns CDR1 LGHNA and CDR2 YNFKEQ.

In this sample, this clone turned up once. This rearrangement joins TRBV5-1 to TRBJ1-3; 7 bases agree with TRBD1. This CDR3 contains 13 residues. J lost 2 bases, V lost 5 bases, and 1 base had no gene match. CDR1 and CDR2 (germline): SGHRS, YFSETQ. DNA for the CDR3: TGCGCCAGCAGACAGGGGACTGGAAACACCATATATTTT. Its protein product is CASRQGTGNTIYF.

CDR3 protein: CASSLKRESRYQETQYF. The CDR3 DNA follows: TGCGCCAGCAGCCTGAAGCGGGAGAGCAGGTACCAAGAGACCCAGTACTTC. V is TRBV5-1 and J is TRBJ2-5; 8 bases are shared with TRBD2. There are 17 residues in the CDR3. From germline, CDR1 is SGHRS and CDR2 YFSETQ. Trimming removed 4 bases from V and 0 bases from J; junction bases left unmatched: 11.

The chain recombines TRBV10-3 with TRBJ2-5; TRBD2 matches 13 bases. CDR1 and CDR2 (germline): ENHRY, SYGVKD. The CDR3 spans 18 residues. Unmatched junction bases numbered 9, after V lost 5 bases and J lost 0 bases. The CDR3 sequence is CAISHGTSGAHNQETQYF. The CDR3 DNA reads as TGTGCCATCAGTCACGGGACTAGCGGGGCCCATAACCAAGAGACCCAGTACTTC.

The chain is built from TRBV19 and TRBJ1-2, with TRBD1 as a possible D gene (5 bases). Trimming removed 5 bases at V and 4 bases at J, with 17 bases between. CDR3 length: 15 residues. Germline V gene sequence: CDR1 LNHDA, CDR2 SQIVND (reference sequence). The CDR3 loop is CASSPSPGSGYGYTF. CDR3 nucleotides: TGTGCCAGTAGTCCCAGCCCAGGGTCTGGCTATGGCTACACCTTC.

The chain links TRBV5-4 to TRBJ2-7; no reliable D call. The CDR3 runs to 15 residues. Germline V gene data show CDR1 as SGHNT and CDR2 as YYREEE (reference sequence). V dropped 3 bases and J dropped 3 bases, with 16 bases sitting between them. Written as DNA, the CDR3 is TGTGCCAGCAGCTCCTTCGGGTCCGGATACTACGAGCAGTACTTC. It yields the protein CASSSFGSGYYEQYF.

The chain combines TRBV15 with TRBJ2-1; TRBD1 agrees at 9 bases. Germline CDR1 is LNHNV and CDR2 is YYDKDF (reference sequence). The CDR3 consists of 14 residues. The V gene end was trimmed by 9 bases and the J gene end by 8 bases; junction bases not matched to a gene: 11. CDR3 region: CATSRTGVTHEQFF. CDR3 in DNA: TGTGCCACATCCAGGACAGGGGTTACACATGAGCAGTTCTTC.

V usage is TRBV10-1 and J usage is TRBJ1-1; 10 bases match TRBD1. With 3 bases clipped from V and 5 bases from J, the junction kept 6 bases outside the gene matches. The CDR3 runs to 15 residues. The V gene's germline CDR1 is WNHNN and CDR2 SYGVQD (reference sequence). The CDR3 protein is CASSDSGTGVTEAFF. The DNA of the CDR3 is TGCGCCAGCAGTGACTCGGGGACAGGGGTAACTGAAGCTTTCTTT.

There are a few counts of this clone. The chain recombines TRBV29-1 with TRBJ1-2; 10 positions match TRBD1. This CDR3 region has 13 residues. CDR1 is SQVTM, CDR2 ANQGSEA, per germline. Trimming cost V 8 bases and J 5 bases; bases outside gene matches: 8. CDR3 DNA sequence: TGCAGCATAAAAGTGGGACAGGGGTATGGCTACACCTTC. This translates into CSIKVGQGYGYTF.

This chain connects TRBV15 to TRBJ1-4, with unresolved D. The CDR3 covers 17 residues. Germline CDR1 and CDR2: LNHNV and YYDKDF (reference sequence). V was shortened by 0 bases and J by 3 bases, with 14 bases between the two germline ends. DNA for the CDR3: TGTGCCACCAGCAGAGATCTGGGAGGAGTCTCTAATGAAAAACTGTTTTTT. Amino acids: CATSRDLGGVSNEKLFF.

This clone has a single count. CDR3 in amino acids: CASSIFWAIDWAKAKNIQYF. The CDR3 DNA is TGTGCCAGTAGTATTTTTTGGGCAATAGATTGGGCCAAAGCCAAAAACATTCAGTACTTC. The chain is built from TRBV19 and TRBJ2-4; D remains ambiguous. Between the trimmed V and J ends, which lost 3 bases and 0 bases, there was a span of 24 bases. CDR1 LNHDA and CDR2 SQIVND come from the germline V gene (reference sequence). This CDR3 spans 20 amino acids.

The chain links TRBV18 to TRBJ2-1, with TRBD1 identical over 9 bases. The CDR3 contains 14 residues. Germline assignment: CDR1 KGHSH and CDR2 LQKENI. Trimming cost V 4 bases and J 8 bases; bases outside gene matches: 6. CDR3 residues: CASSLRTGDDEQFF. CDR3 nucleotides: TGTGCCAGCTCACTTCGGACAGGGGACGATGAGCAGTTCTTC.

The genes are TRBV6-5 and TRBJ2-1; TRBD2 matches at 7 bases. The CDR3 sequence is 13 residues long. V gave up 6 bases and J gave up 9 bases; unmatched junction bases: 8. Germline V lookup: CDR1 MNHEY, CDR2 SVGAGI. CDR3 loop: CASRSGAEGEQFF. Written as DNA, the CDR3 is TGTGCCAGCAGGAGCGGGGCGGAGGGTGAGCAGTTCTTC.

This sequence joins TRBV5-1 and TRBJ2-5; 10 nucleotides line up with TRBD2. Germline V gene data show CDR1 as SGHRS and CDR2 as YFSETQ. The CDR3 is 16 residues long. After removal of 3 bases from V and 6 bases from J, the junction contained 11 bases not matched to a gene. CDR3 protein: CASSWSSGGAGKTQYF. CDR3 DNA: TGCGCCAGCAGCTGGTCCAGCGGGGGGGCCGGGAAGACCCAGTACTTC.

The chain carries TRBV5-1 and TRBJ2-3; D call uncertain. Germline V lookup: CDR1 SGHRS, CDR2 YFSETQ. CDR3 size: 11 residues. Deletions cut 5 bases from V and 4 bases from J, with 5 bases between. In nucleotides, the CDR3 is TGCGCCAGCAGTTACTCAGATACGCAGTATTTT. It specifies CASSYSDTQYF.

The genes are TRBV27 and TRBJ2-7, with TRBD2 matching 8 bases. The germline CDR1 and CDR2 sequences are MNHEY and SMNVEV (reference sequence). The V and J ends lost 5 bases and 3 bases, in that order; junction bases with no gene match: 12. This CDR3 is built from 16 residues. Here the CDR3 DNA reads TGTGCCAGCAGTCCCAGGCCTGGGACTAGGGTCTACGAGCAGTACTTC. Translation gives CASSPRPGTRVYEQYF.